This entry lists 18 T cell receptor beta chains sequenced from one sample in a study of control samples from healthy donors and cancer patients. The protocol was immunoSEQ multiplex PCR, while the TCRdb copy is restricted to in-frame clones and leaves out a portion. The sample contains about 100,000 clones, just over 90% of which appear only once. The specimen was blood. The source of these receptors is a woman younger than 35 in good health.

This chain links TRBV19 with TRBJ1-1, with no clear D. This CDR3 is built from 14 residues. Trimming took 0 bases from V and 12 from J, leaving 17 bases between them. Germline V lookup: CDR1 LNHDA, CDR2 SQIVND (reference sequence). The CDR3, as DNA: TGTGCCAGTAGTATAGACAGAATAGGAGCCGGGTCTTTCTTT. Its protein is CASSIDRIGAGSFF.

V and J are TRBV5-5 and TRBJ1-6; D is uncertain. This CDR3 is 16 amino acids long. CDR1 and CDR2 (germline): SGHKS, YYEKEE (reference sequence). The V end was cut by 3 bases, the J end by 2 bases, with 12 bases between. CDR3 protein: CASSSAVGTYNSPLHF. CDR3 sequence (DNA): TGTGCCAGCAGCTCCGCGGTTGGAACCTATAATTCACCCCTCCACTTT. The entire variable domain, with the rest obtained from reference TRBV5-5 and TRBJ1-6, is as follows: DAGVTQSPTHLIKTRGQQVTLRCSPISGHKSVSWYQQVLGQGPQFIFQYYEKEERGRGNFPDRFSARQFPNYSSELNVNALLLGDSALYLCASSSAVGTYNSPLHFGNGTRLTVT.

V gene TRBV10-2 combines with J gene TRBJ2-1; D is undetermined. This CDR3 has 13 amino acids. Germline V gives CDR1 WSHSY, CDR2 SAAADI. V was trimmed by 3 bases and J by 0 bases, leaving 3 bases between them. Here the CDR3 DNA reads TGCGCCAGCAGTGACAGCTCCTACAATGAGCAGTTCTTC. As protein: CASSDSSYNEQFF.

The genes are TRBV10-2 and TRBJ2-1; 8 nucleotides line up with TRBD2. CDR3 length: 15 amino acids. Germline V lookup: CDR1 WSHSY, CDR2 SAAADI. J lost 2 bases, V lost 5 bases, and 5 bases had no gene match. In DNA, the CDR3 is TGCGCCAGCAGTCCTGCGGGGGGTGCCTACAATGAGCAGTTCTTC. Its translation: CASSPAGGAYNEQFF.

CDR3 region: CASGLYRGFGNTIYF. The CDR3 DNA reads TGTGCTAGTGGTTTGTATAGGGGGTTCGGAAACACCATATATTTT. The chain recombines TRBV12-5 with TRBJ1-3, with D possibly TRBD1 on 6 matching bases. Germline assignment: CDR1 LGHNT and CDR2 FRNRAP. V was clipped by 2 bases and J by 4 bases, with 12 bases between them. The CDR3 totals 15 residues.

In DNA, the CDR3 is TGTGCCAGCAGTCCCGAGACTCTAGCCAAAAACATTCAGTACTTC. As protein: CASSPETLAKNIQYF. This chain links TRBV6-6 with TRBJ2-4; unclear D gene. The V gene's germline CDR1 is MNHNY and CDR2 SVGAGI (reference sequence). This CDR3 has 15 residues. Trimming shortened V by 5 bases and J by 0 bases, and 11 bases separated the two germline ends.

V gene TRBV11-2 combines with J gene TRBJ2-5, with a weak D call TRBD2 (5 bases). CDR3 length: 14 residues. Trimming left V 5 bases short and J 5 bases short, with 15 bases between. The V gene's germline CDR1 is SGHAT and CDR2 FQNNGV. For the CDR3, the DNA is TGTGCCAGCAGCCGCACGGGTGGGGAGGAGACCCAGTACTTC. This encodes CASSRTGGEETQYF.

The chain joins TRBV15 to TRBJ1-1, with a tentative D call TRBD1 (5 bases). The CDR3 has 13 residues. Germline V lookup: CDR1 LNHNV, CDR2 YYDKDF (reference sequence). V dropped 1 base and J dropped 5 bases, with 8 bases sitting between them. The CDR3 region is CATSRGQGTEAFF. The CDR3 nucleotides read TGTGCCACCAGCAGAGGCCAGGGTACTGAAGCTTTCTTT. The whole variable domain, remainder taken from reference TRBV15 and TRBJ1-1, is DAMVIQNPRYQVTQFGKPVTLSCSQTLNHNVMYWYQQKSSQAPKLLFHYYDKDFNNEADTPDNFQSRRPNTSFCFLDIRSPGLGDTAMYLCATSRGQGTEAFFGQGTRLTVV.

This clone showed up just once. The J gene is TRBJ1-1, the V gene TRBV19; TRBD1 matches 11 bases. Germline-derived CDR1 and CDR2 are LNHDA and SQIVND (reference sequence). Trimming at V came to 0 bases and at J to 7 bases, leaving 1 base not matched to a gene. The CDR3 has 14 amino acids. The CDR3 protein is CASSIEGTGGEAFF. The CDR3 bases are TGTGCCAGTAGTATAGAAGGGACAGGGGGTGAAGCTTTCTTT. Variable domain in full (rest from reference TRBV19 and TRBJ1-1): DGGITQSPKYLFRKEGQNVTLSCEQNLNHDAMYWYRQDPGQGLRLIYYSQIVNDFQKGDIAEGYSVSREKKESFPLTVTSAQKNPTAFYLCASSIEGTGGEAFFGQGTRLTVV.

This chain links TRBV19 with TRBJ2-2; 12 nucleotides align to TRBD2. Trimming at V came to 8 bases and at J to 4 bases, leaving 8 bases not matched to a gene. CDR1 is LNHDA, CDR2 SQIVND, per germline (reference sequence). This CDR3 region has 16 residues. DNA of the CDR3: TGTGCCAGTCTGCTAGCGGGAGGGCCGGTCACCGGGGAGCTGTTTTTT. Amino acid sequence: CASLLAGGPVTGELFF. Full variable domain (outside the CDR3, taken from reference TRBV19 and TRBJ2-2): DGGITQSPKYLFRKEGQNVTLSCEQNLNHDAMYWYRQDPGQGLRLIYYSQIVNDFQKGDIAEGYSVSREKKESFPLTVTSAQKNPTAFYLCASLLAGGPVTGELFFGEGSRLTVL.

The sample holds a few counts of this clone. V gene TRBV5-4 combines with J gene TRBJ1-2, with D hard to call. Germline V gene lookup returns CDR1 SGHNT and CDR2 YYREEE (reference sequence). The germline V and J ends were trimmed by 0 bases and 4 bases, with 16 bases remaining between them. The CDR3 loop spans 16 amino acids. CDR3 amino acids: CASSLERATPSYGYTF. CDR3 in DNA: TGTGCCAGCAGCTTGGAGAGGGCGACACCGAGCTATGGCTACACCTTC. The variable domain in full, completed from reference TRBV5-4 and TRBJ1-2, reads ETGVTQSPTHLIKTRGQQVTLRCSSQSGHNTVSWYQQALGQGPQFIFQYYREEENGRGNFPPRFSGLQFPNYSSELNVNALELDDSALYLCASSLERATPSYGYTFGSGTRLTVV.

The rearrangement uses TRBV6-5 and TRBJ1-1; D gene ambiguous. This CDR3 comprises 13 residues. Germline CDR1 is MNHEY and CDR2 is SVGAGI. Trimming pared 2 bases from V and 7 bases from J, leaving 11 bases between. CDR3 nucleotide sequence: TGTGCCAGCAGTTACGGTCGGCGGAATGAAGCTTTCTTT. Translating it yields CASSYGRRNEAFF.

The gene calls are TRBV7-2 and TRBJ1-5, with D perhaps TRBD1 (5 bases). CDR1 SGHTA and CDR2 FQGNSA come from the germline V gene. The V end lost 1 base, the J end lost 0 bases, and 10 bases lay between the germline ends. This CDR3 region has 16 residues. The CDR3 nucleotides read TGTGCCAGCAGCTTAGTTGGGGCTTATAGCAATCAGCCCCAGCATTTT. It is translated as CASSLVGAYSNQPQHF.

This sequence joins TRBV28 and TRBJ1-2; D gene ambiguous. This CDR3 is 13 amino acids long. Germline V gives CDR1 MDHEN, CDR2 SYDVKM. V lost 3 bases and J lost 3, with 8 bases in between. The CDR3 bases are TGTGCCAGCAGTTTCTCAATAGACTATGGCTACACCTTC. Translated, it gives CASSFSIDYGYTF.

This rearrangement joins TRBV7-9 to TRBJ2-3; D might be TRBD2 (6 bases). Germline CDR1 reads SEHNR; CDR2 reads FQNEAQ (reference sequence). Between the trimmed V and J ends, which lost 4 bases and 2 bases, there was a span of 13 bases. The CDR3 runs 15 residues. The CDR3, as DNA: TGTGCCAGCAGCTACATAGCGGAAAACACAGATACGCAGTATTTT. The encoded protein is CASSYIAENTDTQYF.

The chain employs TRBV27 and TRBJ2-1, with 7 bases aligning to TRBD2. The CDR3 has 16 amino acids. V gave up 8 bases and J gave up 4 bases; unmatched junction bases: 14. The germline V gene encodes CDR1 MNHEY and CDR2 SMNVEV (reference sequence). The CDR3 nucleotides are TGTGCCAGCCGTGAAAGGGAGGGCCCGACATACAATGAGCAGTTCTTC. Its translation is CASREREGPTYNEQFF.

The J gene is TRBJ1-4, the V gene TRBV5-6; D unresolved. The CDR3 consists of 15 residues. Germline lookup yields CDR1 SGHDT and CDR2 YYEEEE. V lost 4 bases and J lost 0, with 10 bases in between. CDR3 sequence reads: CASSLRPATNEKLFF. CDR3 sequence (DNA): TGTGCCAGCAGCCTTCGGCCTGCAACTAATGAAAAACTGTTTTTT.

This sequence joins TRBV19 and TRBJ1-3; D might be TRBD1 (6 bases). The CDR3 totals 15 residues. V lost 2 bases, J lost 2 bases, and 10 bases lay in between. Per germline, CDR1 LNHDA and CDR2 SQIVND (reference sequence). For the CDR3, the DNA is TGTGCCAGTAGTATAATCGGGGGCACTGGAAACACCATATATTTT. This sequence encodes CASSIIGGTGNTIYF.